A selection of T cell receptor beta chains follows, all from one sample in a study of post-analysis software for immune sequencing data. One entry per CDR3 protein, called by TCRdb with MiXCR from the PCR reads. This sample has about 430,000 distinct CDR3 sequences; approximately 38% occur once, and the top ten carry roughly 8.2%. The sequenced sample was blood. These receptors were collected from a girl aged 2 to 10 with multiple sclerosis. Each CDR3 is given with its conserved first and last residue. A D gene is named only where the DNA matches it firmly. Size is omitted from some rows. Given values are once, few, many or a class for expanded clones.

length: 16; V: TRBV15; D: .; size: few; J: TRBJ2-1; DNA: TGTGCCACCAGCAGTCCCCCTTTAAGCTCCTACAATGAGCAGTTCTTC; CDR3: CATSSPPLSSYNEQFF
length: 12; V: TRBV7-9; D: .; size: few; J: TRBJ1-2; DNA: TGTGCCAGCAGCTTCCCTAACTATGGCTACACCTTC; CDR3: CASSFPNYGYTF
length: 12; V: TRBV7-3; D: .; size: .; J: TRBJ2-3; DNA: TGTGCCAGCAGAGGAGACACAGATACGCAGTATTTT; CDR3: CASRGDTDTQYF
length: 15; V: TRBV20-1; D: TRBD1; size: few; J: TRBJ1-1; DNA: TGCAGTGCTAGAAAACCGGGACAGGGGAGCACTGAAGCTTTCTTT; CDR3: CSARKPGQGSTEAFF
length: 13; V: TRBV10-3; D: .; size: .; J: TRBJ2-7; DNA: TGTGCCCTCGGGGACGGTAGAAGTCACGAGCAGTACTTC; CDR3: CALGDGRSHEQYF
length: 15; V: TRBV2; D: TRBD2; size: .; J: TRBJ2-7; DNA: TGTGCCAGCAGTGAAGAAGCGGGAGGAGGCCACGAGCAGTACTTC; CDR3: CASSEEAGGGHEQYF
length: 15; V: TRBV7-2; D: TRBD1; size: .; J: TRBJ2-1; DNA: TGTGCCAGCAGCTTCAGACAGGGGGCCCCCAATGAGCAGTTCTTC; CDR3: CASSFRQGAPNEQFF
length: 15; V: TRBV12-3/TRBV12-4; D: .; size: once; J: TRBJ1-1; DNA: TGTGCCAGCAGTCCCCAAGGTGGGGCGGGAACTGAAGCTTTCTTT; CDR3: CASSPQGGAGTEAFF
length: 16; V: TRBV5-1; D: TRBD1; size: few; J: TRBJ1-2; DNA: TGCGCCAGCAGCCCGGAGGGTATACAGGGGGCAAATGGCTACACCTTC; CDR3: CASSPEGIQGANGYTF
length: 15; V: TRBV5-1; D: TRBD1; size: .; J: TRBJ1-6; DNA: TGCGCCAGCAGCTACCGGGACAGGGCTAATTCACCCCTCCACTTT; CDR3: CASSYRDRANSPLHF
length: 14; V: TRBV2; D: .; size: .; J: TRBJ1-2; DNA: TGTGCCAACCCGGGAGTAACAGTTAACTATGGCTACACCTTC; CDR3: CANPGVTVNYGYTF
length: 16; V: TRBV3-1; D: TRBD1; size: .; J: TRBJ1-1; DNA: TGTGCCAGCAGCCCCCTGGGACAGTACATGAACACTGAAGCTTTCTTT; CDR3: CASSPLGQYMNTEAFF
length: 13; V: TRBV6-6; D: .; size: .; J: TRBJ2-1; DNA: TGTGCCAGCAGTTACTCTGACGGGAGTGAGCAGTTCTTC; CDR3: CASSYSDGSEQFF
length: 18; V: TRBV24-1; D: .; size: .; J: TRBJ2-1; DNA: TGTGCCACAGCTAACAGGGACGGTTTAGCGGTTGGAATGAATGAGCAGTTCTTC; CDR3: CATANRDGLAVGMNEQFF
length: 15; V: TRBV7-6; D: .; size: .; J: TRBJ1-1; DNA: TGTGCCAGCAGCTTAGTTTTGGGGGAGGGCACTGAAGCTTTCTTT; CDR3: CASSLVLGEGTEAFF
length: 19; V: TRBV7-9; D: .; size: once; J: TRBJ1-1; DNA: TGTGCCAGCAGCTTAGCGGGCCGGGGGGCGGGTAGATGGAACACTGAAGCTTTCTTT; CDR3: CASSLAGRGAGRWNTEAFF
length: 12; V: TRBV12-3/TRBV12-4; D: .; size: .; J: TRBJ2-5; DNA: TGTGCCAGCAGTTTAATCTGGGAGACCCAGTACTTC; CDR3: CASSLIWETQYF
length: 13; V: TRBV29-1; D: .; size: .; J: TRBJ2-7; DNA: TGCAGCGTTGAGGCGGGACACCCCTACGAGCAGTACTTC; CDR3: CSVEAGHPYEQYF
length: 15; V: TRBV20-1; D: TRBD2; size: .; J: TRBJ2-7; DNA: TGCAGTGCTAGAGATCCTAGCGGGGGAAACTACGAGCAGTACTTC; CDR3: CSARDPSGGNYEQYF
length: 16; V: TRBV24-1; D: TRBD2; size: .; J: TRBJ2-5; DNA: TGTGCCACCAGTGATCCGAGCGGGGGGCGTCAAGAGACCCAGTACTTC; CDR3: CATSDPSGGRQETQYF
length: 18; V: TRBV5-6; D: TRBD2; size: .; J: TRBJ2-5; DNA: TGTGCCAGCAGCTTGGGGGCGTCTAGCGGGGGGGCCCCTGAGACCCAGTACTTC; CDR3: CASSLGASSGGAPETQYF
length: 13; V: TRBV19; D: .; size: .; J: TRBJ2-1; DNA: TGTGCCAGTAGTGGACTCAACGGCGATGAGCAGTTCTTC; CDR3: CASSGLNGDEQFF
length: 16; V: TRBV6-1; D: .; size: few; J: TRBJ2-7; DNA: TGTGCCAGCAGTGGGCGGGTGGGGGTTTCGGTCAACGAGCAGTACTTC; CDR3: CASSGRVGVSVNEQYF
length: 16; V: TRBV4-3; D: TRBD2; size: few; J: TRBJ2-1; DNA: TGCGCCAGCAGCCTAAGTCTAGCGGGCTCCTACAATGAGCAGTTCTTC; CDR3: CASSLSLAGSYNEQFF
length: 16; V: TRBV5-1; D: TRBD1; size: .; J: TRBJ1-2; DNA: TGCGCCAGCAGCTCGAGGGACAGGGGGACAGTCTATGGCTACACCTTC; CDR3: CASSSRDRGTVYGYTF
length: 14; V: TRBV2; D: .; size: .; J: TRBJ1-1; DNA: TGTGCCAGCAGTGAACGGCGCAGGGACACTGAAGCTTTCTTT; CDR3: CASSERRRDTEAFF
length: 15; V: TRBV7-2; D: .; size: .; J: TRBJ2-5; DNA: TGTGCCAGCAGCCCGGGGGTCAGGAGTAGAGAGACCCAGTACTTC; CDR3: CASSPGVRSRETQYF
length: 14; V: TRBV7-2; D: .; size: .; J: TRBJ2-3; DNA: TGTGCCAGCACCCAAGGGGGGGGCGAACCGGCGCAGTATTTT; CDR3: CASTQGGGEPAQYF
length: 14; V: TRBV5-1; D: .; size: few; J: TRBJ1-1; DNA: TGCGCCAGCAGCTTGAAGGGGGAAGACACTGAAGCTTTCTTT; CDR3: CASSLKGEDTEAFF
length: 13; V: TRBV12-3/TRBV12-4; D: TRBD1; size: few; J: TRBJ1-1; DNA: TGTGCCACCGTGGGACAGATCTCTGGTGAAGCTTTCTTT; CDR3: CATVGQISGEAFF
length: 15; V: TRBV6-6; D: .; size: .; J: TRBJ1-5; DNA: TGTGCCAGCAGTCCCCCGCAGGGCGCGAATCAGCCCCAGCATTTT; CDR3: CASSPPQGANQPQHF
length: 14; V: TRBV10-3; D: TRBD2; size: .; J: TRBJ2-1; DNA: TGTGCCATCAGTGATGCGGGAGGTGTAAATGAGCAGTTCTTC; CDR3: CAISDAGGVNEQFF
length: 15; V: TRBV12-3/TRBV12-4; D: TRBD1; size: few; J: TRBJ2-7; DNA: TGTGCCAGCAGTTTACGAGGGACAGGGCACCACGAGCAGTACTTC; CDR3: CASSLRGTGHHEQYF
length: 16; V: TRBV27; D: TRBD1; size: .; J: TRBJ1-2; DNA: TGTGCCAGCAGTTCCTTACCTAAGACAGGGGGCTATGGCTACACCTTC; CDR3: CASSSLPKTGGYGYTF
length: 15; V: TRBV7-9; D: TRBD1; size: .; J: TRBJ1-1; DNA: TGTGCCAGCAGCTCCTGGGACAGGGCGGACACTGAAGCTTTCTTT; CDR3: CASSSWDRADTEAFF
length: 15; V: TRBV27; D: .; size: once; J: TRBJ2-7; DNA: TGTGCCAGCAGTTTATTCGGTGGATTGGGATACGAGCAGTACTTC; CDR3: CASSLFGGLGYEQYF
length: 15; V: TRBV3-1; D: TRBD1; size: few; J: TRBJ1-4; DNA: TGTGCCAGCAGCCAGGTTAGGGGGCATGAAGAAAAACTGTTTTTT; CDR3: CASSQVRGHEEKLFF
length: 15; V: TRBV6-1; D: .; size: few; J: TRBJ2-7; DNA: TGTGCCAGCAGTGAAGGGTACGGGGCCGCCTACGAGCAGTACTTC; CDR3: CASSEGYGAAYEQYF
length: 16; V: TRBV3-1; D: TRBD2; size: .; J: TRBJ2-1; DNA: TGTGCCAGCAGCAAGACCGGGACTAGCGGGGATCCTGAGCAGTTCTTC; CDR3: CASSKTGTSGDPEQFF
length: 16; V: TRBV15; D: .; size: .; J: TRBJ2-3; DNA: TGTGCCACCAGCAGAGATTTCGGGGGCATCACAGATACGCAGTATTTT; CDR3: CATSRDFGGITDTQYF
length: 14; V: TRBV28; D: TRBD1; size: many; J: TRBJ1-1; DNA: TGTGCCAGCAGTCTACAGGGGATATACACTGAAGCTTTCTTT; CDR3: CASSLQGIYTEAFF
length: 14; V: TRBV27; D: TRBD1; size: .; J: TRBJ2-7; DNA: TGTGCCAGCAGCTTACAGGGGTATACCTACGAGCAGTACTTC; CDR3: CASSLQGYTYEQYF
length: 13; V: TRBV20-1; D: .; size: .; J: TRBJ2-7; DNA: TGCAGTGCCAGCAGGGCCCTCATCTACGAGCAGTACTTC; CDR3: CSASRALIYEQYF
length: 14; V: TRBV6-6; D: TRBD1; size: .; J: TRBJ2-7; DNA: TGTGCCAGCAGCGGGACAGGGGGAACCTACGAGCAGTACTTC; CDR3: CASSGTGGTYEQYF
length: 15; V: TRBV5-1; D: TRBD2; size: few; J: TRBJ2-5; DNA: TGCGCCAGCAGCTACCGGACTAGCGGGGCAGAGACCCAGTACTTC; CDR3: CASSYRTSGAETQYF
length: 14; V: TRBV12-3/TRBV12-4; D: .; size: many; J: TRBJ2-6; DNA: TGTGCCAGCAGTCTGAGCTCTGGGGCCAACGTCCTGACTTTC; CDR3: CASSLSSGANVLTF
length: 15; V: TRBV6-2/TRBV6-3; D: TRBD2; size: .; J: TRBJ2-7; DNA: TGTGCCAGCAGTTACAGGTCTAGCGGGATGTACGAGCAGTACTTC; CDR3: CASSYRSSGMYEQYF
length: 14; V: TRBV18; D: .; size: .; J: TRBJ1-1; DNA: TGTGCCAGCTCACGGGACCTCGTGAACACTGAAGCTTTCTTT; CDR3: CASSRDLVNTEAFF
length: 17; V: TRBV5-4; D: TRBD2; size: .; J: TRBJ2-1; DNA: TGTGCCAGCAGCGAGGGACTAGCGGGGAACTACTACAATGAGCAGTTCTTC; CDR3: CASSEGLAGNYYNEQFF
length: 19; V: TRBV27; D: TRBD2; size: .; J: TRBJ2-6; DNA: TGTGCCAGCAGTTCCTTTGGGACTAGCTGGCGCTGGGGGGCCAACGTCCTGACTTTC; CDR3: CASSSFGTSWRWGANVLTF
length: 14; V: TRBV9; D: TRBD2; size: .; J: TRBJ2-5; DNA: TGTGCCAGCAGCGTAGGTTCTAGCGGGAGAGAGCAGTACTTC; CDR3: CASSVGSSGREQYF
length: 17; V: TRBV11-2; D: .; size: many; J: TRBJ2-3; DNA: TGTGCCAGCAGCTTAGAGGGGGCGGGAGCAGTCCCAGATACGCAGTATTTT; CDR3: CASSLEGAGAVPDTQYF
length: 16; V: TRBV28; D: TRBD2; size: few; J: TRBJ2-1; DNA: TGTGCCAGCAGTCCTAGCGGGCCAGCCTCCTACAATGAGCAGTTCTTC; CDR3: CASSPSGPASYNEQFF
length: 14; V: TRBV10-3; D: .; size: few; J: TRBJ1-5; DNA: TGTGCCATCAGTCCCGAGGGTGGGGACCAGCCCCAGCATTTT; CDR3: CAISPEGGDQPQHF
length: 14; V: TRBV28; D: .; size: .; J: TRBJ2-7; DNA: TGTGCCAGCTTAGTACCAGGGGTTCCCTACGAGCAGTACTTC; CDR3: CASLVPGVPYEQYF
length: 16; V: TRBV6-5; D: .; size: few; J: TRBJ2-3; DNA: TGTGCCAGCAGTTACTCGATATGGTGGGAGTCAGATACGCAGTATTTT; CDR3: CASSYSIWWESDTQYF
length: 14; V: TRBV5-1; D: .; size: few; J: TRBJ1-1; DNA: TGCGCCAGCAGCTTGGGGCTACAGAAAACTGAAGCTTTCTTT; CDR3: CASSLGLQKTEAFF
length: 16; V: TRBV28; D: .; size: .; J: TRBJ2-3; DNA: TGTGCCAGCAGTTTTCCGGGGGAGCCTAGCACAGATACGCAGTATTTT; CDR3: CASSFPGEPSTDTQYF